This T cell receptor beta chain was identified during a study of blood T cell repertoires in COVID-19. Study details: COVID-19 samples, acute and convalescent, were from the United States, Italy and Spain. Sources were T cells, B-cell-depleted T cells, or PBMCs; the material itself was cDNA or gDNA.

Original processing notes: Cell counts per sample came from amplifying reference gene primers. Sequenced by immunoSEQ multiplex PCR; TCRdb stores in-frame clones only, minus some. V and J calls and clone size are as listed in that table; D and trimming were resolved from the DNA. This sample carries some 100,000 clones, less than 90% of them seen once, and the ten largest clones take approximately 7%. This CDR3 contains 12 residues. The sequence derives from a man aged 25-45 years in a cohort sampled during active COVID-19. Sequencing used peripheral blood. The chain joins TRBV21-1 to TRBJ2-7; TRBD1, the table's D call, was not compared with the DNA. TRBV21-1 is listed as a pseudogene. CDR3: CASKQGTYEQYF. DNA for the CDR3: TGTGCCAGCAAGCAGGGCACCTACGAGCAGTACTTC.